The sequence of this T cell receptor (beta chain) was determined in a study of Tregs in tolerant kidney transplant recipients. Across the whole study: Sorting of CD4+CD25+CD127- cells followed 3-day belatacept mixed lymphocyte reactions, sometimes with roughly 5-day graft donor restimulation. Antibodies separated recipient from donor cells. Study-wide points: This study did not directly address biological reproducibility. Few patients were studied, so findings need validation in larger groups.

Libraries were prepared by immunoSEQ multiplex PCR; TCRdb keeps only in-frame clonotypes and omits some of them. The top ten clones hold around 0.4% of a sample with fewer than 45,000 clones, over 95% of them seen once. As for this clone: Its antigen is not identified.

Germline V gene lookup returns CDR1 WNHNN and CDR2 SYGVQD (reference sequence). The V segment lost 5 bases and the J segment 4 bases; nucleotides outside the gene matches: 2. This CDR3 spans 13 amino acids. The sequence came from a human donor in good health. This chain links TRBV10-1 with TRBJ2-3, with 8 nucleotides matching TRBD1. The sequenced sample consisted of Tregs from blood cultured with allogeneic cells. Written as DNA, the CDR3 is TGCGCCAGCAGTTTGGACAGGGCAGATACGCAGTATTTT. It translates to CASSLDRADTQYF.